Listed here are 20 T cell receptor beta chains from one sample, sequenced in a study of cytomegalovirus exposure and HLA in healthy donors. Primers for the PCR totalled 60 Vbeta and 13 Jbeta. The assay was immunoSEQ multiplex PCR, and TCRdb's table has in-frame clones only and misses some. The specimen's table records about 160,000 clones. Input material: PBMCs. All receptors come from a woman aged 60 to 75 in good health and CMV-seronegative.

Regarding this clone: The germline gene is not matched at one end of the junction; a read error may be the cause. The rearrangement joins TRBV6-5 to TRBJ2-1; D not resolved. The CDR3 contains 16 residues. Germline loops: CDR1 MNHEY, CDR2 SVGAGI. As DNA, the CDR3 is TGTGCCAGCAGTTACTCGGGCGCAGCCTCCTACGATGAGCAGTTCTTC. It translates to CASSYSGAASYDEQFF.

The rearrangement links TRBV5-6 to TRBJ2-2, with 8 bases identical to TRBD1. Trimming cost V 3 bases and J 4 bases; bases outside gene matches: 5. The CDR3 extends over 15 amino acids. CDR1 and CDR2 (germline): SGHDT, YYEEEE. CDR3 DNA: TGTGCCAGCAGCTCGGACAGGGAGACCACCGGGGAGCTGTTTTTT. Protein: CASSSDRETTGELFF.

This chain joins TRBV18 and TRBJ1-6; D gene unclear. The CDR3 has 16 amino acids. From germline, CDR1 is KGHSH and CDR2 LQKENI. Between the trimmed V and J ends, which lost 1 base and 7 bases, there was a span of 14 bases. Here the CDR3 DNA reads TGTGCCAGCTCACCACTCCCCGTCGGGGAAAATTCACCCCTCCACTTT. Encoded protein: CASSPLPVGENSPLHF.

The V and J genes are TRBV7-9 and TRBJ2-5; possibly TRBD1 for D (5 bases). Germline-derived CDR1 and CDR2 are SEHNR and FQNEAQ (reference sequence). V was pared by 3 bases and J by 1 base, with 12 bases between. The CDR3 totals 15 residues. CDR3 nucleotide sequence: TGTGCCAGCAGCTTTATGGGGCCCATCCAAGAGACCCAGTACTTC. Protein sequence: CASSFMGPIQETQYF.

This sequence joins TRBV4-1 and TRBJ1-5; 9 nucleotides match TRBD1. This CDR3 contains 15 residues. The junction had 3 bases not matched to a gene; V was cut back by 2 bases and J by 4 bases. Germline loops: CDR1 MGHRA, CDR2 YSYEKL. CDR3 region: CASSQWGQGNQPQHF. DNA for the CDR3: TGCGCCAGCAGCCAATGGGGACAGGGTAATCAGCCCCAGCATTTT.

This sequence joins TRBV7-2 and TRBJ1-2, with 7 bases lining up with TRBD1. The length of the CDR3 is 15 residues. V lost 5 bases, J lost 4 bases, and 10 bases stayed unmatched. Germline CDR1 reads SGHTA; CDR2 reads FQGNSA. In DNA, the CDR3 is TGTGCCAGCAGCGCCGGGACAGCGGGCGGCTATGGCTACACCTTC. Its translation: CASSAGTAGGYGYTF.

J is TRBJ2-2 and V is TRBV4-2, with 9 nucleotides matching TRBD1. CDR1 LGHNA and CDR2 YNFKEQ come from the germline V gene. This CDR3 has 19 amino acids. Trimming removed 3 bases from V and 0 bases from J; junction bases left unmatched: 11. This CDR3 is CASSHYGTGLSANTGELFF. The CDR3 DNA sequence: TGTGCCAGCAGCCATTACGGGACAGGGTTATCGGCGAACACCGGGGAGCTGTTTTTT.

This CDR3 reads CASSHTSLDSANTGELFF. The DNA for the CDR3 is TGTGCCAGCAGCCACACCTCCTTGGACAGTGCGAACACCGGGGAGCTGTTTTTT. This sequence joins TRBV2 and TRBJ2-2, with D tentatively TRBD1 (6 bases). Germline lookup yields CDR1 SNHLY and CDR2 FYNNEI. This CDR3 region has 18 residues. V was shortened by 6 bases and J by 0 bases, with 20 bases between the two germline ends.

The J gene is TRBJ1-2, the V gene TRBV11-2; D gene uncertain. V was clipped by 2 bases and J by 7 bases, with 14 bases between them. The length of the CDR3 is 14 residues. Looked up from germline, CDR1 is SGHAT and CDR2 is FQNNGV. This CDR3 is CASSLLAGSIGYTF. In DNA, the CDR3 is TGTGCCAGCAGCTTACTGGCGGGTAGTATTGGCTACACCTTC.

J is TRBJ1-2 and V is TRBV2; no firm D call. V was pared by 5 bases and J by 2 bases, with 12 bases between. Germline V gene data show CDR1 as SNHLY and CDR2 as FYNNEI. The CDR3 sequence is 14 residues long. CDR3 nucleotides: TGTGCCAGCAGTCCCTTGACTCAAAACTATGGCTACACCTTC. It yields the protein CASSPLTQNYGYTF.

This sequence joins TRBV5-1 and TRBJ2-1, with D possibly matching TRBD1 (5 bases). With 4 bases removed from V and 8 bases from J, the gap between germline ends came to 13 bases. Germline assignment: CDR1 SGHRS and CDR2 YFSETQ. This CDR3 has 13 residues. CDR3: CASSRVSRDEQFF. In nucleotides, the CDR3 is TGCGCCAGCAGCCGAGTTAGCAGGGATGAGCAGTTCTTC.

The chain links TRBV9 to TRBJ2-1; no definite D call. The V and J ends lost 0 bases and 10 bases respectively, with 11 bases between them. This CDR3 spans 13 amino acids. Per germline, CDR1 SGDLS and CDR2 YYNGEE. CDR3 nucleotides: TGTGCCAGCAGCGTAGCTTTCGTCGGGGAGCAGTTCTTC. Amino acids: CASSVAFVGEQFF.

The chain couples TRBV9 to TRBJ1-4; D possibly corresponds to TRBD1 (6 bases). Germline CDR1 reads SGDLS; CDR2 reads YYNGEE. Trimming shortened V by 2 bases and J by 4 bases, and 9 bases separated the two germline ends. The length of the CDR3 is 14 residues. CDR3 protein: CASSVYRDNEKLFF. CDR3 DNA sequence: TGTGCCAGCAGCGTCTACAGGGATAATGAAAAACTGTTTTTT. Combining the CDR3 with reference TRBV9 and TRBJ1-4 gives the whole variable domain DSGVTQTPKHLITATGQRVTLRCSPRSGDLSVYWYQQSLDQGLQFLIQYYNGEERAKGNILERFSAQQFPDLHSELNLSSLELGDSALYFCASSVYRDNEKLFFGSGTQLSVL.

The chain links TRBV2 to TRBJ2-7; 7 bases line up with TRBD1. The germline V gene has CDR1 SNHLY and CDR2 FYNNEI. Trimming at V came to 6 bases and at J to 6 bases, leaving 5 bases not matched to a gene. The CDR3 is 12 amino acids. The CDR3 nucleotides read TGTGCCAGCAGCTGGACAGGCAGCGAGCAGTACTTC. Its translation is CASSWTGSEQYF.

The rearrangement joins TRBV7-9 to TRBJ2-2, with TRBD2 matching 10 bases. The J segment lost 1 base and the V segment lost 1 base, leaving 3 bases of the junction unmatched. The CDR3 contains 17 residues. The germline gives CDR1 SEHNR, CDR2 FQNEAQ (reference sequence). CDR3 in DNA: TGTGCCAGCAGCTTAGGTGGACTAGCGGAGAACACCGGGGAGCTGTTTTTT. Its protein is CASSLGGLAENTGELFF.

The CDR3 coding sequence is TGCGCCAGCAGCCCCTCCAGCGCCGGGACCGGGAGGGAGCAGTTCTTC. This encodes CASSPSSAGTGREQFF. The rearrangement links TRBV4-1 to TRBJ2-1; TRBD2 agrees at 7 bases. Per germline, CDR1 MGHRA and CDR2 YSYEKL. The junction had 16 bases not matched to a gene; V was cut back by 4 bases and J by 10 bases. This CDR3 comprises 16 residues.

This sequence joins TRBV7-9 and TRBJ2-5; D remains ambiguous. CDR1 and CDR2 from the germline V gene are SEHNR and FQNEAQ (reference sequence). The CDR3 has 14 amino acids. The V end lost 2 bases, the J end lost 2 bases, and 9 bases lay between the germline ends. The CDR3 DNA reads TGTGCCAGCAGCTTATATGCAGGTCAAGAGACCCAGTACTTC. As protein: CASSLYAGQETQYF.

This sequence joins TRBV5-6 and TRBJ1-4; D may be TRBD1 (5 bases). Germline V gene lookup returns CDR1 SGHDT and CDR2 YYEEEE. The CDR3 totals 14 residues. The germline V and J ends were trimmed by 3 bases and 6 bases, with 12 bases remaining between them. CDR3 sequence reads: CASSSGPGDEKLFF. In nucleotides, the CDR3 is TGTGCCAGCAGCTCGGGACCGGGGGATGAAAAACTGTTTTTT. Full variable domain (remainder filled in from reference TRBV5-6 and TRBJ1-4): DAGVTQSPTHLIKTRGQQVTLRCSPKSGHDTVSWYQQALGQGPQFIFQYYEEEERQRGNFPDRFSGHQFPNYSSELNVNALLLGDSALYLCASSSGPGDEKLFFGSGTQLSVL.

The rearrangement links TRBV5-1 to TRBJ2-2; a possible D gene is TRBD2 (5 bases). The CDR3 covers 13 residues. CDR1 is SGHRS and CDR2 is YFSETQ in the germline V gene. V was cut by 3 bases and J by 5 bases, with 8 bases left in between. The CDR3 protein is CASSWERTGELFF. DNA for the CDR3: TGCGCCAGCAGCTGGGAGAGAACCGGGGAGCTGTTTTTT.

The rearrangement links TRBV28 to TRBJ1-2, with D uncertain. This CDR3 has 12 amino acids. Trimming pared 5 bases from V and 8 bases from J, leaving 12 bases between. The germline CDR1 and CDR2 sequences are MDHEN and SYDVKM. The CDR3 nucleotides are TGTGCCAGCAGTCTACCGTCCCGGGGCTACACCTTC. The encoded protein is CASSLPSRGYTF.